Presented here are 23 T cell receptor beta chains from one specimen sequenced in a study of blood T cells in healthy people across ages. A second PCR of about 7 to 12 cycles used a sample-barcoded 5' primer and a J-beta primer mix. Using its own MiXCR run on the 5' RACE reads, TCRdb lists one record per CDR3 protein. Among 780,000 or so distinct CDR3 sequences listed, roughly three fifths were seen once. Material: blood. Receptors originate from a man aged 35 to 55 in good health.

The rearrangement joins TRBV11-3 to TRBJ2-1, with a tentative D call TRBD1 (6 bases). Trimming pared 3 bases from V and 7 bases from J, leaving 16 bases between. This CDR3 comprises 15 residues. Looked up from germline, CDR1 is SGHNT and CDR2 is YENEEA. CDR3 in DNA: TGTGCCAGCAGCTTGCCAGGGATCGACAGGAATGAGCAGTTCTTC. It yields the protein CASSLPGIDRNEQFF. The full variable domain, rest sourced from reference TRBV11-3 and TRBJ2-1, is EAGVVQSPRYKIIEKKQPVAFWCNPISGHNTLYWYLQNLGQGPELLIRYENEEAVDDSQLPKDRFSAERLKGVDSTLKIQPAELGDSAVYLCASSLPGIDRNEQFFGPGTRLTVL.

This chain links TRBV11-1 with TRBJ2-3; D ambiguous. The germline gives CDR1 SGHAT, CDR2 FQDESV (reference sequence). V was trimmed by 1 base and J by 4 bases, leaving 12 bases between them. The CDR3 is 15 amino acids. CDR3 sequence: CASSLGVGVPDTQYF. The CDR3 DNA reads TGTGCCAGCAGCTTAGGGGTTGGGGTCCCAGATACGCAGTATTTT.

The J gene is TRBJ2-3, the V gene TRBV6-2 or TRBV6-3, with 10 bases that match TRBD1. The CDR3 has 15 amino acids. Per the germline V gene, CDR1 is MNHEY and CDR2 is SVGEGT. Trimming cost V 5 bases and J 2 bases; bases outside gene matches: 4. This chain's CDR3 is CASSRQGASTDTQYF. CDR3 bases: TGTGCCAGCAGTCGACAGGGGGCTTCCACAGATACGCAGTATTTT.

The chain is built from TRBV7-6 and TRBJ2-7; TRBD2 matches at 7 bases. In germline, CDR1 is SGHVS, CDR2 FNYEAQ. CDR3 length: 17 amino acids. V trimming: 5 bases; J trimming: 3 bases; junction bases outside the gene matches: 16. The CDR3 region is CASSPSIVDGDYYEQYF. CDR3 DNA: TGTGCCAGCAGCCCTTCAATTGTAGACGGGGACTACTACGAGCAGTACTTC.

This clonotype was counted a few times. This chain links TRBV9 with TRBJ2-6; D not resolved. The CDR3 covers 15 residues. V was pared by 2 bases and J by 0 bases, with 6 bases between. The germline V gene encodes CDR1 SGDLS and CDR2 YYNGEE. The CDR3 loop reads CASSVRSSGANVLTF. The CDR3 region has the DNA TGTGCCAGCAGCGTTCGGAGCTCTGGGGCCAACGTCCTGACTTTC.

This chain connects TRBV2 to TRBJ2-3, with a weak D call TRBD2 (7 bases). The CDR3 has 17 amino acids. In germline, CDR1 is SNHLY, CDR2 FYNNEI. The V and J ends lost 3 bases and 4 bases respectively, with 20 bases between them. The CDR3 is CASSESGGRFISDTQYF. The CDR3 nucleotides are TGTGCCAGCAGTGAGTCGGGGGGCCGTTTTATTTCAGATACGCAGTATTTT.

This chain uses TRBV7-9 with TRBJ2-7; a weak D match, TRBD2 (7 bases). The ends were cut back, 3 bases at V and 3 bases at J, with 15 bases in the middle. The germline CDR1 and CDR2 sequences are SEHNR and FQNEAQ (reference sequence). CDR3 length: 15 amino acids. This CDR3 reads CASSLDPGGLYEQYF. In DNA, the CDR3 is TGTGCCAGCAGCTTGGATCCGGGGGGCCTCTACGAGCAGTACTTC.

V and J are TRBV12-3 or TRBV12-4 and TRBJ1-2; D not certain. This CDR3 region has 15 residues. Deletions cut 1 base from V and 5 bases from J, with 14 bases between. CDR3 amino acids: CASSLENPARYGYTF. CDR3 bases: TGTGCCAGCAGTTTAGAGAACCCCGCCAGATATGGCTACACCTTC.

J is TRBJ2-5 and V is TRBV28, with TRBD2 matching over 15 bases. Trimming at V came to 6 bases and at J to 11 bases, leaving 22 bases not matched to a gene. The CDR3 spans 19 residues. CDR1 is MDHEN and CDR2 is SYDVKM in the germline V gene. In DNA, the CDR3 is TGTGCCAGCAGATTTAGGATTCCGGGACTAGCGGGAGGATTTCGAGAGCAGTACTTC. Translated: CASRFRIPGLAGGFREQYF.

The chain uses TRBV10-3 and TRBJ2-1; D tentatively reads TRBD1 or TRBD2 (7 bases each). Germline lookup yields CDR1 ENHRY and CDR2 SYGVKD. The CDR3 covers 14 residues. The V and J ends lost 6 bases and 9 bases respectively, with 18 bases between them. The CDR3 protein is CAIRAGQPLSEQFF. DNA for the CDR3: TGTGCCATCAGAGCGGGACAGCCTTTGAGTGAGCAGTTCTTC.

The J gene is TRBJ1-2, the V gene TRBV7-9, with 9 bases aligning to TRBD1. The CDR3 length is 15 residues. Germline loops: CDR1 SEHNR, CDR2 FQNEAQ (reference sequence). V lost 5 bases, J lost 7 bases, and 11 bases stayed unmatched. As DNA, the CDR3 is TGTGCCAGCAGCCACGGGGGACAGGGCGTGGGTGGCTACACCTTC. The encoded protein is CASSHGGQGVGGYTF.

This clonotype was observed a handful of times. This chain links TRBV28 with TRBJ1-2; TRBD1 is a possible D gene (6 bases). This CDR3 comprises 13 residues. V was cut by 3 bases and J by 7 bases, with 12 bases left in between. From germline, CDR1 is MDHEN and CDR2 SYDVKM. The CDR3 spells CASSFRGRSGYTF. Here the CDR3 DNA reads TGTGCCAGCAGTTTTCGGGGGCGGTCTGGCTACACCTTC.

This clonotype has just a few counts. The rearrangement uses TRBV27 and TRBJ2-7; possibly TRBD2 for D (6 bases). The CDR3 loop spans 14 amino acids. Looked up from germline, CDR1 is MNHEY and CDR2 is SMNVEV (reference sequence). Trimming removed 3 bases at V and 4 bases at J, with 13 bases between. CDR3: CASSLRDGGYEQYF. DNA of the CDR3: TGTGCCAGCAGTTTGCGGGATGGGGGGTACGAGCAGTACTTC.

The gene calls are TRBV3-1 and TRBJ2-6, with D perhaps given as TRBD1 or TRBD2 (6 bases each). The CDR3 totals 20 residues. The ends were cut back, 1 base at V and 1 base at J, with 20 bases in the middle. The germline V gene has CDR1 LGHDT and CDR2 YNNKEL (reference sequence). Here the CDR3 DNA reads TGTGCCAGCAGCCAAGTTTTCAGTGGGGGGCTAGGGTCTGGGGCCAACGTCCTGACTTTC. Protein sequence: CASSQVFSGGLGSGANVLTF.

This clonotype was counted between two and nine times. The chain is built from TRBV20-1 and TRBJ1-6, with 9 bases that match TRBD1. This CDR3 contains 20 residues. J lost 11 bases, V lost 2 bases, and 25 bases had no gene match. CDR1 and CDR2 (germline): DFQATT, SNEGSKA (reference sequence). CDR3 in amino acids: CSARLLGSRGHGTGRPPLHF. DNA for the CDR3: TGCAGTGCTAGACTTCTCGGTTCTCGTGGGCATGGGACAGGGAGGCCACCCCTCCACTTT.

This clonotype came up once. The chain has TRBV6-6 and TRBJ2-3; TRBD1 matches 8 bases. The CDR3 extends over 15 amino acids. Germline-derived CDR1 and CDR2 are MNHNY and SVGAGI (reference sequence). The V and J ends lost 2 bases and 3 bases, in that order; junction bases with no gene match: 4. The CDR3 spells CASSYDRQGTDTQYF. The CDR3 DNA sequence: TGTGCCAGCAGTTACGATCGACAGGGGACAGATACGCAGTATTTT.

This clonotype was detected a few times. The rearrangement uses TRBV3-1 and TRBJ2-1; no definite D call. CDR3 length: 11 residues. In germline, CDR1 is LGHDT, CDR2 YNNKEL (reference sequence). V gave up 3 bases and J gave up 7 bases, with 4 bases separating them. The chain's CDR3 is CASSQENEQFF. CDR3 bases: TGTGCCAGCAGCCAGGAGAATGAGCAGTTCTTC.

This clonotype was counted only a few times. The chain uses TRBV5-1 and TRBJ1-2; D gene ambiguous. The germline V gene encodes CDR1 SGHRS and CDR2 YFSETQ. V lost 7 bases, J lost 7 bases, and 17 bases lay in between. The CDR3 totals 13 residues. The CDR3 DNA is TGCGCCAGCGCCGGGAACATCATTGGTGGCTACACCTTC. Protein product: CASAGNIIGGYTF.

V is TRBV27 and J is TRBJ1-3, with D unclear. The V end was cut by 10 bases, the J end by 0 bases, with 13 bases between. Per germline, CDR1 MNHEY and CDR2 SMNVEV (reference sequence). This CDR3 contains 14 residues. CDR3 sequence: CATIAWCSGNTIYF. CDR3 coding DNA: TGTGCCACGATTGCGTGGTGCTCTGGAAACACCATATATTTT.

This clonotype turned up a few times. CDR3 amino acids: CASSELLLETQYF. In DNA form, the CDR3 reads TGTGCCAGCAGTGAATTGCTTCTAGAGACCCAGTACTTC. This chain connects TRBV25-1 to TRBJ2-5; D not resolved. The CDR3 contains 13 residues. Germline CDR1 and CDR2: MGHDK and SYGVNS. V lost 1 base and J 4 bases, leaving 7 bases between the germline ends.

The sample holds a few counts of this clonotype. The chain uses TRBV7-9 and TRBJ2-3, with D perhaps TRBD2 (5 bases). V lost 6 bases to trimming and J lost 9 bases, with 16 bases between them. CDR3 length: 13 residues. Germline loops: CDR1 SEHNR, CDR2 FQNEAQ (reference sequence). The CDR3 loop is CASRPDATGTQYF. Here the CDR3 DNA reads TGTGCCAGCAGACCGGACGCCACGGGGACGCAGTATTTT.

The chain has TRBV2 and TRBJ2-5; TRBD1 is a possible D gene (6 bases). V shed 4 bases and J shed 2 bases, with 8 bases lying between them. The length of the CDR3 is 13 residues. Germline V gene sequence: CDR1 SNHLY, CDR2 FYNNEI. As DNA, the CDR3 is TGTGCCAGCAGTGGGGACAATCAAGAGACCCAGTACTTC. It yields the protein CASSGDNQETQYF.

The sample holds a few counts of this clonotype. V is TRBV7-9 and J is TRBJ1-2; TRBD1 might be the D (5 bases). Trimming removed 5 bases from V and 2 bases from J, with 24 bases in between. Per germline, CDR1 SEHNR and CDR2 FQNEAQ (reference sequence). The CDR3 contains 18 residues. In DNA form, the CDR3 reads TGTGCCAGCAGCCCCTTTACGGGTGGAGGACAAAAGAACTATGGCTACACCTTC. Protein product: CASSPFTGGGQKNYGYTF.